The clone carrying this T cell receptor (beta chain) was observed once. The CDR3 length is 12 residues. The germline gives CDR1 ENHRY, CDR2 SYGVKD. Trimming cost V 10 bases and J 3 bases; bases outside gene matches: 4. This specimen belongs to a study of blood T cell repertoires in COVID-19. Using immunoSEQ multiplex PCR, the repertoire was profiled, and TCRdb retains in-frame clones only, with some absent. Of 200,000 to 300,000 clones listed, about four fifths were seen once; the top ten hold 3% to 4.5%. The receptor comes from a woman between 40 and 50 years old who had been exposed to COVID-19. The chain has TRBV10-3 and TRBJ2-5, with TRBD1 identical over 8 bases. Sequences were obtained from PBMCs or T cells enriched from blood (not recorded which). This chain's CDR3 is CATPTGEETQYF. For the CDR3, the DNA is TGTGCCACGCCGACAGGGGAAGAGACCCAGTACTTC.